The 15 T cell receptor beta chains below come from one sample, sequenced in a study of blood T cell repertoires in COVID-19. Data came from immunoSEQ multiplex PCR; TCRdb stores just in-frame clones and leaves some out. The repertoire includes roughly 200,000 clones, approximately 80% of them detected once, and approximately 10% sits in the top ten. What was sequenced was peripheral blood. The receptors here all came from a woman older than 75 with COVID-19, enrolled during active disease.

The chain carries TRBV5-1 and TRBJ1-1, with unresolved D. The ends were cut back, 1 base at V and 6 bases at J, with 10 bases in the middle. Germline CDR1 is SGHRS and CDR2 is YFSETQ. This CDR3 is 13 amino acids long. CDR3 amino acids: CASSLIGGPEAFF. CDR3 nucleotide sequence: TGCGCCAGCAGCTTGATTGGCGGCCCTGAAGCTTTCTTT.

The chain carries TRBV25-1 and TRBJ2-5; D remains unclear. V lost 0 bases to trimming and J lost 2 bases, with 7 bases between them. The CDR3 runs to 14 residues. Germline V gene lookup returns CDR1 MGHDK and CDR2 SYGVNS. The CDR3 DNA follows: TGTGCCAGCAGTGAATACTCGGTACAAGAGACCCAGTACTTC. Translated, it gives CASSEYSVQETQYF.

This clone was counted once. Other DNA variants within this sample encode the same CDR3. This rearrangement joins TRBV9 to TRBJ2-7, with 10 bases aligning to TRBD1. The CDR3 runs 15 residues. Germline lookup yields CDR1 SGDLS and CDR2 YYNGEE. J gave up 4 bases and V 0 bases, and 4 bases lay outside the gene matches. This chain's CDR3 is CASSVGGQGTYEQYF. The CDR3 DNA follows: TGTGCCAGCAGCGTAGGGGGACAGGGGACTTACGAGCAGTACTTC.

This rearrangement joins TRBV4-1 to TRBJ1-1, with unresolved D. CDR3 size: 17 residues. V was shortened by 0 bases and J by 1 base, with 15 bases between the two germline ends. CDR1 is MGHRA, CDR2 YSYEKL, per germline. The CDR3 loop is CASSQDVTSYTNTEAFF. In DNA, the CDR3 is TGCGCCAGCAGCCAAGATGTAACATCGTATACGAACACTGAAGCTTTCTTT.

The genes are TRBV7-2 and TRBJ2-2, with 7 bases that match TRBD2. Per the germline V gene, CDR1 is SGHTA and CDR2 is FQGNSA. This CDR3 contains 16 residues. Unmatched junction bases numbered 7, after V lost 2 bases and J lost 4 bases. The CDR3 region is CASSLSPGGITGELFF. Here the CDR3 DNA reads TGTGCCAGCAGCTTATCCCCCGGGGGGATCACCGGGGAGCTGTTTTTT. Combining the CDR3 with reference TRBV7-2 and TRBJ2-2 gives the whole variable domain GAGVSQSPSNKVTEKGKDVELRCDPISGHTALYWYRQSLGQGLEFLIYFQGNSAPDKSGLPSDRFSAERTGGSVSTLTIQRTQQEDSAVYLCASSLSPGGITGELFFGEGSRLTVL.

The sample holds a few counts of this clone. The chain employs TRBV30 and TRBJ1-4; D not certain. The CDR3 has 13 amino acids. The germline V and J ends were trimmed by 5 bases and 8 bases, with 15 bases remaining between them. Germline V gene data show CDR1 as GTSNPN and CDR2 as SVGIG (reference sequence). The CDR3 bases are TGTGCCTGGGACCGCCAAGCGGGCGAAAAACTGTTTTTT. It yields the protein CAWDRQAGEKLFF.

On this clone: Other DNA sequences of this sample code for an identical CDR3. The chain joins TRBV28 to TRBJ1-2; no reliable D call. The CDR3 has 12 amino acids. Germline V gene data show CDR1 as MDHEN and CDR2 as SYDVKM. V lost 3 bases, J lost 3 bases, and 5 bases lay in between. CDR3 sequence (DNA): TGTGCCAGCAGTTTGAGGGACTATGGCTACACCTTC. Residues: CASSLRDYGYTF.

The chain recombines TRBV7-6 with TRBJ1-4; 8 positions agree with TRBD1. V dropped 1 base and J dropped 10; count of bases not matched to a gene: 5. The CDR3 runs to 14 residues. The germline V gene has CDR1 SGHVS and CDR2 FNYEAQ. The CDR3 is CASSLGQGAGKLFF. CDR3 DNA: TGTGCCAGCAGCTTAGGTCAGGGGGCGGGAAAACTGTTTTTT.

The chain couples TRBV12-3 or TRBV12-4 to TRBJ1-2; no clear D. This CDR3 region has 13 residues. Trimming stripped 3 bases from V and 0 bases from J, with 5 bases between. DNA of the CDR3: TGTGCCAGCAGTTTCAGGCCTAACTATGGCTACACCTTC. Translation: CASSFRPNYGYTF.

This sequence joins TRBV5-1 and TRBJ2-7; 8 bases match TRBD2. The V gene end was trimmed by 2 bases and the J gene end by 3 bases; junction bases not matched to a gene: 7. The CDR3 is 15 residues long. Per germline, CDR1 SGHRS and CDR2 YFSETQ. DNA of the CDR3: TGCGCCAGCAGCTTCGGGAGGGGCGCGAACTACGAGCAGTACTTC. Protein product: CASSFGRGANYEQYF.

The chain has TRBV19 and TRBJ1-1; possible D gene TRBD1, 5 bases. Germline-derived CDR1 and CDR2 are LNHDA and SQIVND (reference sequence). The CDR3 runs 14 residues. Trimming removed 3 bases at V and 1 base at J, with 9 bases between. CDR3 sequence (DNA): TGTGCCAGTAGTATTGGGGCAAGGAACACTGAAGCTTTCTTT. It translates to CASSIGARNTEAFF.

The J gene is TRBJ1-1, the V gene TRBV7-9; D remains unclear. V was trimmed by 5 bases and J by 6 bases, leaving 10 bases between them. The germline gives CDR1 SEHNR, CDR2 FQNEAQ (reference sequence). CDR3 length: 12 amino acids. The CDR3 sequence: CASSRARAEAFF. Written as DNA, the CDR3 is TGTGCCAGCAGCCGAGCTCGGGCTGAAGCTTTCTTT.

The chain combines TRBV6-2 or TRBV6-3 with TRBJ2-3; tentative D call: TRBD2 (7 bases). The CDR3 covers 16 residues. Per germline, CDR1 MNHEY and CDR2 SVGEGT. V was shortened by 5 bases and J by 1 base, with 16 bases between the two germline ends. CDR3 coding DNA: TGTGCCAGCAGTCGGGGGGCTCGCGGGGGCACAGATACGCAGTATTTT. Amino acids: CASSRGARGGTDTQYF.

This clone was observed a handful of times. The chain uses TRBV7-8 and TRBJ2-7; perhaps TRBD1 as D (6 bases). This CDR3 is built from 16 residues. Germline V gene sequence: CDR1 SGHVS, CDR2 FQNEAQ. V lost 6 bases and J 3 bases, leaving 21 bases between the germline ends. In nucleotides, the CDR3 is TGTGCCAGCAGTCTAGGCTACAGGGAATCCAGCTACGAGCAGTACTTC. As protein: CASSLGYRESSYEQYF.

This chain's CDR3 is CASSVAGVPSTDTQYF. The CDR3 DNA reads TGTGCCAGCAGCGTAGCGGGGGTCCCTAGCACAGATACGCAGTATTTT. The chain joins TRBV9 to TRBJ2-3, with a weak D call TRBD2 (6 bases). The V end lost 0 bases, the J end lost 0 bases, and 11 bases lay between the germline ends. The CDR3 length is 16 residues. Germline V gene data show CDR1 as SGDLS and CDR2 as YYNGEE.